The 30 T cell receptor beta chains listed next were all sequenced from one sample in a study of post-analysis software for immune sequencing data. These receptors lack a known antigen. Whole-study findings and limits: In patients, TRBV5-6, TRBV5-1 and TRBV20-1 belonged to roughly 5 TRBV segments found more frequently than in controls.

Included in the TCR beta cDNA libraries were unique molecular identifiers. Each CDR3 protein gets one entry after TCRdb re-called the PCR reads with MiXCR. The table records about 260,000 distinct CDR3 sequences, about 38% of them present only once. The sample comprised blood. These receptors all come from a girl aged 10-17 years with multiple sclerosis.

Ten or more counts support this clonotype. The chain carries TRBV6-6 and TRBJ1-2; the match to TRBD1 covers 7 bases. The CDR3 is 14 residues long. Germline V gene lookup returns CDR1 MNHNY and CDR2 SVGAGI (reference sequence). The V segment lost 2 bases and the J segment 5 bases; nucleotides outside the gene matches: 5. Written as DNA, the CDR3 is TGTGCCAGCAGTTACGCCGGGACAGCTTATGGCTACACCTTC. Encoded protein: CASSYAGTAYGYTF.

This clonotype occurred a few times. The chain uses TRBV28 and TRBJ2-2, with 11 bases fitting TRBD1. V was clipped by 4 bases and J by 6 bases; unmatched bases: 7. Germline-derived CDR1 and CDR2 are MDHEN and SYDVKM. The CDR3 extends over 16 amino acids. DNA of the CDR3: TGTGCCAGCAGTTCCGGACAGGGGGCGGGGGCCGGGGAGCTGTTTTTT. This encodes CASSSGQGAGAGELFF.

The V call is TRBV20-1, the J call TRBJ2-7; D is unresolved. CDR3 length: 12 amino acids. The germline V gene encodes CDR1 DFQATT and CDR2 SNEGSKA (reference sequence). Trimming pared 0 bases from V and 4 bases from J, leaving 7 bases between. CDR3 region: CSARDLAYEQYF. CDR3 bases: TGCAGTGCTAGAGATCTGGCTTACGAGCAGTACTTC.

The chain couples TRBV6-1 to TRBJ2-7, with D maybe TRBD1 (6 bases). The ends were cut back, 6 bases at V and 3 bases at J, with 15 bases in the middle. Germline-derived CDR1 and CDR2 are MNHNS and SASEGT. The CDR3 is 14 residues long. The CDR3 loop is CASSRSSGVYEQYF. CDR3 nucleotide sequence: TGTGCCAGCAGCCGATCATCAGGGGTCTACGAGCAGTACTTC.

This clonotype was found a few times. The CDR3 is CASSPFPGASYQQQYF. The CDR3 DNA reads TGCGCCAGCAGCCCCTTTCCGGGCGCATCTTATCAGCAGCAGTACTTC. The J gene is TRBJ2-7, the V gene TRBV4-1; unclear D gene. CDR1 is MGHRA, CDR2 YSYEKL, per germline. The length of the CDR3 is 16 residues. V lost 4 bases and J lost 8, with 24 bases in between.

The rearrangement links TRBV29-1 to TRBJ1-2, with TRBD1 identical over 9 bases. The V segment lost 4 bases and the J segment 11 bases; nucleotides outside the gene matches: 8. The CDR3 is made up of 12 amino acids. Germline V gives CDR1 SQVTM, CDR2 ANQGSEA. The CDR3 nucleotides read TGCAGCGTTGTCGAGGGACAGGGTAGATACACCTTC. This encodes CSVVEGQGRYTF.

In regard to this clonotype: The junction departs from germline at one end; a sequencing error may be responsible. The chain uses TRBV5-8 and TRBJ1-1; D is undetermined. Germline V lookup: CDR1 SGHTS, CDR2 YDEGEE. This CDR3 region has 14 residues. CDR3 region: CTSSDGVMNTEAFF. Here the CDR3 DNA reads TGTACCAGCAGCGATGGGGTGATGAACACTGAAGCTTTCTTT.

V is TRBV10-2 and J is TRBJ1-5; no clear D. The CDR3 covers 13 residues. Germline V gene data show CDR1 as WSHSY and CDR2 as SAAADI. V was pared by 4 bases and J by 7 bases, with 11 bases between. The CDR3 sequence is CASSVYSGQPQHF. Written as DNA, the CDR3 is TGCGCCAGCAGTGTGTACAGCGGGCAGCCCCAGCATTTT.

The chain employs TRBV5-1 and TRBJ2-4; 7 bases line up with TRBD1. Germline V lookup: CDR1 SGHRS, CDR2 YFSETQ. The CDR3 is 14 amino acids. Trimming cost V 4 bases and J 5 bases; bases outside gene matches: 6. The CDR3 is CASSLWGQQNIQYF. Written as DNA, the CDR3 is TGCGCCAGCAGCCTTTGGGGACAGCAAAACATTCAGTACTTC. Full variable domain (remainder filled in from reference TRBV5-1 and TRBJ2-4): KAGVTQTPRYLIKTRGQQVTLSCSPISGHRSVSWYQQTPGQGLQFLFEYFSETQRNKGNFPGRFSGRQFSNSRSEMNVSTLELGDSALYLCASSLWGQQNIQYFGAGTRLSVL.

This clonotype was counted many times. This chain uses TRBV11-2 with TRBJ2-6; D gene unclear. CDR3 length equals 14 residues. With 2 bases removed from V and 1 base from J, the gap between germline ends came to 3 bases. Germline assignment: CDR1 SGHAT and CDR2 FQNNGV. CDR3 DNA: TGTGCCAGCAGCTTAAGGTCTGGGGCCAACGTCCTGACTTTC. As protein: CASSLRSGANVLTF.

The rearrangement joins TRBV7-2 to TRBJ1-5; TRBD1 agrees at 7 bases. The length of the CDR3 is 16 residues. Germline V gene data show CDR1 as SGHTA and CDR2 as FQGNSA. Trimming removed 1 base from V and 4 bases from J; junction bases left unmatched: 7. The CDR3 coding sequence is TGTGCCAGCAGCTTAGTCGGGGGACAGCCTAATCAGCCCCAGCATTTT. Protein sequence: CASSLVGGQPNQPQHF.

This clonotype appeared a few times. The rearrangement links TRBV5-6 to TRBJ2-2, with no clear D. Between the trimmed V and J ends, which lost 4 bases and 6 bases, there was a span of 13 bases. The germline gives CDR1 SGHDT, CDR2 YYEEEE. This CDR3 spans 14 amino acids. The CDR3 sequence is CASSLDTDPGELFF. The CDR3 DNA reads as TGTGCCAGCAGCCTCGACACAGACCCCGGGGAGCTGTTTTTT.

At least ten counts were recorded for this clonotype. The V call is TRBV12-3 or TRBV12-4, the J call TRBJ2-6, with D tentatively TRBD2 (6 bases). Trimming removed 1 base at V and 4 bases at J, with 8 bases between. CDR3 length equals 15 residues. CDR3 in amino acids: CASSLDRGGANVLTF. The DNA for the CDR3 is TGTGCCAGCAGTTTAGATCGGGGGGGGGCCAACGTCCTGACTTTC.

The chain combines TRBV5-4 with TRBJ1-6; no reliable D call. The germline V and J ends were trimmed by 0 bases and 10 bases, with 8 bases remaining between them. Per germline, CDR1 SGHNT and CDR2 YYREEE (reference sequence). The CDR3 runs 13 residues. CDR3 DNA: TGTGCCAGCAGCTTGGGGGGTCCCTCACCCCTCCACTTT. Translating gives CASSLGGPSPLHF. The full variable domain, rest sourced from reference TRBV5-4 and TRBJ1-6, is ETGVTQSPTHLIKTRGQQVTLRCSSQSGHNTVSWYQQALGQGPQFIFQYYREEENGRGNFPPRFSGLQFPNYSSELNVNALELDDSALYLCASSLGGPSPLHFGNGTRLTVT.

The V gene is TRBV12-3 or TRBV12-4, the J gene TRBJ2-2, with D tentatively TRBD1 (5 bases). The CDR3 is 16 residues long. Trimming removed 6 bases at V and 6 bases at J, with 20 bases between. The CDR3 DNA follows: TGTGCCAGCAGGTTGGGGCCCTCAGGGAATTCCGGGGAGCTGTTTTTT. Its translation: CASRLGPSGNSGELFF.

The table lists this clonotype with a count of one. V usage is TRBV20-1 and J usage is TRBJ2-7; TRBD2 might be the D (6 bases). The end of the DNA aligns better with TRBJ2-5, so the J call may be wrong. CDR1 DFQATT and CDR2 SNEGSKA come from the germline V gene (reference sequence). The CDR3 covers 12 residues. The CDR3 region is CSAVIGGETQYF. The CDR3 coding sequence is TGCAGTGCTGTGATAGGAGGGGAGACCCAGTACTTC.

The chain links TRBV14 to TRBJ2-1; 8 bases are a match to TRBD2. Per germline, CDR1 SGHDN and CDR2 FVKESK. The CDR3 has 17 amino acids. V was clipped by 1 base and J by 1 base; unmatched bases: 6. Here the CDR3 DNA reads TGTGCCAGCAGCCAAGTAACTAGCGGCAGGTCCTACAATGAGCAGTTCTTC. As protein: CASSQVTSGRSYNEQFF.

Turning to this clonotype: At one end the junction does not follow the germline gene, possibly because of a read error. CDR3 sequence reads: CASSPTGGRFTGEPFF. CDR3 in DNA: TGTGCCAGCAGCCCGACAGGGGGACGATTCACCGGGGAGCCGTTTTTT. The rearrangement joins TRBV3-1 to TRBJ2-2; 9 positions agree with TRBD1. This CDR3 has 16 residues. CDR1 is LGHDT and CDR2 is YNNKEL in the germline V gene (reference sequence).

In its sample, this clonotype was seen many times. J is TRBJ2-1 and V is TRBV11-2; possible D gene TRBD2, 5 bases. Germline V lookup: CDR1 SGHAT, CDR2 FQNNGV. Trimming left V 3 bases short and J 12 bases short, with 9 bases between. CDR3 length: 11 amino acids. The CDR3 bases are TGTGCCAGCAGCTTGGACGCGGGGCAGTTCTTC. This gives the protein CASSLDAGQFF.

This clonotype was recorded many times. Written as DNA, the CDR3 is TGTGCCAGCAGTTACTCAGGAGGGGGTAATTCACCCCTCCACTTT. Translating gives CASSYSGGGNSPLHF. The chain carries TRBV6-6 and TRBJ1-6; possible D gene TRBD1, 6 bases. The germline V gene has CDR1 MNHNY and CDR2 SVGAGI (reference sequence). Trimming took 0 bases from V and 6 from J, leaving 9 bases between them. The CDR3 covers 15 residues.

This clonotype was seen at least ten times. This chain connects TRBV29-1 to TRBJ1-2, with 9 bases that match TRBD1. V dropped 7 bases and J dropped 7; count of bases not matched to a gene: 7. Germline CDR1 is SQVTM and CDR2 is ANQGSEA. This CDR3 comprises 12 residues. CDR3 bases: TGCAGCGGGGTGGGACAGGGAATTGGCTACACCTTC. Its protein is CSGVGQGIGYTF.

This clonotype has just a few counts. The chain has TRBV14 and TRBJ2-7; D call uncertain. This CDR3 has 14 residues. The germline V gene has CDR1 SGHDN and CDR2 FVKESK. Between the trimmed V and J ends, which lost 4 bases and 0 bases, there was a span of 10 bases. Written as DNA, the CDR3 is TGTGCCAGCAGCCCCGGGTGGGACTCCTACGAGCAGTACTTC. It yields the protein CASSPGWDSYEQYF.

This clonotype occurred many times. This chain joins TRBV9 and TRBJ2-5; D is perhaps TRBD1 (5 bases). This CDR3 spans 14 amino acids. The germline CDR1 and CDR2 sequences are SGDLS and YYNGEE. V was shortened by 0 bases and J by 8 bases, with 14 bases between the two germline ends. CDR3 sequence: CASSVGDSEFTQYF. The CDR3, as DNA: TGTGCCAGCAGCGTAGGAGACAGCGAGTTCACCCAGTACTTC.

J is TRBJ2-1 and V is TRBV12-3 or TRBV12-4; TRBD2 matches 9 bases. V dropped 3 bases and J dropped 8; count of bases not matched to a gene: 8. CDR3 length equals 15 residues. CDR3 coding DNA: TGTGCCAGCAGTTTCAGGCGGGGGGGCCATGATGAGCAGTTCTTC. It translates to CASSFRRGGHDEQFF.

Ten or more counts support this clonotype. The chain combines TRBV7-2 with TRBJ1-4; D not certain. The CDR3 runs 13 residues. Per the germline V gene, CDR1 is SGHTA and CDR2 is FQGNSA. With 5 bases removed from V and 8 bases from J, the gap between germline ends came to 12 bases. The CDR3 DNA sequence: TGTGCCAGCAGCCCTATCGGACCGGAAAAACTGTTTTTT. Residues: CASSPIGPEKLFF.

V is TRBV12-3 or TRBV12-4 and J is TRBJ2-7; D gene unclear. CDR3 length equals 11 residues. V dropped 3 bases and J dropped 2 bases, with 2 bases sitting between them. For the CDR3, the DNA is TGTGCCAGCAGTTTCACCTACGAGCAGTACTTC. Amino acid sequence: CASSFTYEQYF.

This rearrangement joins TRBV5-5 to TRBJ2-5, with TRBD2 matching over 9 bases. Germline-derived CDR1 and CDR2 are SGHKS and YYEKEE (reference sequence). Trimming took 1 base from V and 5 from J; bases not matched to a gene: 6. The CDR3 is 15 amino acids. The CDR3 nucleotides read TGTGCCAGCAGCTTGAACAGCGGGGGGTTTGAGACCCAGTACTTC. This gives the protein CASSLNSGGFETQYF.

This clonotype was seen many times. The J gene is TRBJ2-1, the V gene TRBV24-1, with TRBD1 identical over 8 bases. The CDR3 is 14 amino acids. From germline, CDR1 is KGHDR and CDR2 SFDVKD. The ends lost 5 bases at V and 5 bases at J; junction bases unmatched: 4. The CDR3 reads CATSGVQGDNEQFF. DNA of the CDR3: TGTGCCACCAGTGGAGTACAGGGGGACAATGAGCAGTTCTTC.

This clonotype was counted ten times or more. The chain is built from TRBV5-4 and TRBJ2-1; 8 positions match TRBD1. The CDR3 spans 14 residues. The V gene end was trimmed by 3 bases and the J gene end by 6 bases; junction bases not matched to a gene: 5. Looked up from germline, CDR1 is SGHNT and CDR2 is YYREEE (reference sequence). The CDR3 protein is CASSSGTGSNEQFF. CDR3 in DNA: TGTGCCAGCAGCTCCGGGACAGGAAGCAATGAGCAGTTCTTC. Looking up the rest from reference TRBV5-4 and TRBJ2-1 gives the full variable domain: ETGVTQSPTHLIKTRGQQVTLRCSSQSGHNTVSWYQQALGQGPQFIFQYYREEENGRGNFPPRFSGLQFPNYSSELNVNALELDDSALYLCASSSGTGSNEQFFGPGTRLTVL.

This clonotype has only one observation. This chain connects TRBV7-3 to TRBJ1-6; TRBD1 might be the D (6 bases). CDR3 length: 14 amino acids. The germline V gene has CDR1 SGHTA and CDR2 FQGTGA. V gave up 9 bases and J gave up 9 bases, with 18 bases separating them. CDR3 residues: CASSPGHRTSPLHF. DNA for the CDR3: TGTGCCAGTAGCCCGGGACATCGAACTTCACCCCTCCACTTT.